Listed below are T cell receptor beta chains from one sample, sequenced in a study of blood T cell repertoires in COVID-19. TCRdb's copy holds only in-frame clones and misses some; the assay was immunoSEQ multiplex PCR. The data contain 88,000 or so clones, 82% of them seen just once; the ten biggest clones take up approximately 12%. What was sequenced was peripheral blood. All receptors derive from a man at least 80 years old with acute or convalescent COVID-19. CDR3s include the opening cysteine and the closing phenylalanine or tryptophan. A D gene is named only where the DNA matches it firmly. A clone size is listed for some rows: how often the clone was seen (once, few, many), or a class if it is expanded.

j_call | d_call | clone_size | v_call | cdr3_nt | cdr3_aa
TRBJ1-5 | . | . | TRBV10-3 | TGTGCCATCAGTGAGTCTACGGGTAATCCTAGCAATCAGCCCCAGCATTTT | CAISESTGNPSNQPQHF
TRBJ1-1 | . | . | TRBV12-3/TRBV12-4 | TGTGCCAGCAGTTTTATCACTGAAGCTTTCTTT | CASSFITEAFF
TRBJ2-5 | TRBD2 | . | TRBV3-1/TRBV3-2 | TGTGCCAGCAGCCGTAGCGGGGTGAAAGAGACCCAGTACTTC | CASSRSGVKETQYF
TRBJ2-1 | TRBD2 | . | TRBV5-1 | TGCGCCAGCAGCTTGGTCGGGACTAAAGAGCGTGAGCAGTTCTTC | CASSLVGTKEREQFF
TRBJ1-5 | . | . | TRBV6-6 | TGTGCCAGCAGTTACGCAACAGTCCATCAGCCCCAGCATTTT | CASSYATVHQPQHF
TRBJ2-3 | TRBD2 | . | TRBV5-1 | TGCGCCAGCAGCTTGGGTATCGGGGGGGCCTCAGATACGCAGTATTTT | CASSLGIGGASDTQYF
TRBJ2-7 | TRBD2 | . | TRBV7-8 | TGTGCCAGCAGCTTAGAGGGGAGGGGCTTGGGCGAGCAGTACTTC | CASSLEGRGLGEQYF
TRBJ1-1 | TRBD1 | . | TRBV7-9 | TGTGCCAGCAGCCCGGGACAGATGAACACTGAAGCTTTCTTT | CASSPGQMNTEAFF
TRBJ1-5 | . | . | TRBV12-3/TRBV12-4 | TGTGCCAGCAGTTTGGACGGTGCGGGGCCCCAGCATTTT | CASSLDGAGPQHF
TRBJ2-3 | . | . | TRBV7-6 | TGTGCCAGCAGCCGACAGATCACAGATACGCAGTATTTT | CASSRQITDTQYF
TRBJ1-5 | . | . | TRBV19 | TGTGCCAGTAGAATGACAGGAGCATACGGTAATCAGCCCCAGCATTTT | CASRMTGAYGNQPQHF
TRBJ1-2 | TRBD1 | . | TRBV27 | TGTGCCAGCAGACCCTTCACAGGGGGCAATGGCTACACCTTC | CASRPFTGGNGYTF
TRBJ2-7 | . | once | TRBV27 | TGTGCCAGCAGTTTATCGATGAGCTCCTACGAGCAGTACTTC | CASSLSMSSYEQYF
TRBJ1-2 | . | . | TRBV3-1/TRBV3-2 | TGTGCCAGCAGCCAAAAGACAGGCTGGGGTGGCTACACCTTC | CASSQKTGWGGYTF
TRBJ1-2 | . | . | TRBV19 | TGTGCCAGTAGTCCGTGGACAGCACTATATGGCTACACCTTC | CASSPWTALYGYTF
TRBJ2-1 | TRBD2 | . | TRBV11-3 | TGTGCCAGCAGCTTGCGGCGGGGGGGTTTATACAATGAGCAGTTCTTC | CASSLRRGGLYNEQFF
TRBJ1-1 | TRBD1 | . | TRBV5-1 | TGCGCCAGCAGCTCGAGACAGGGTGAGAACACTGAAGCTTTCTTT | CASSSRQGENTEAFF
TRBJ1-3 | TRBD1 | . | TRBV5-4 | TGTGCCAGCAGATCAGGGGGCCCAAGCTCTGGAAACACCATATATTTT | CASRSGGPSSGNTIYF
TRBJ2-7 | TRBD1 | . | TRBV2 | TGTGCCAGCAGTACGGGACAGGGAAACTACGAGCAGTACTTC | CASSTGQGNYEQYF
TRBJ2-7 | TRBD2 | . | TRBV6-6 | TGTGCCAGCAGTCGATCCGGGGGGGTCAGCTCCTACGAGCAGTACTTC | CASSRSGGVSSYEQYF
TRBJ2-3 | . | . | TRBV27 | TGTGCCAGCAGTCAAAGGGGGGGGCGGGAGACAGATACGCAGTATTTT | CASSQRGGRETDTQYF
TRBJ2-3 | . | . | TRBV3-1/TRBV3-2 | TGTGCCAGCAGCCAAGACGGGTTGACTCCGAAGGCAGATACGCAGTATTTT | CASSQDGLTPKADTQYF
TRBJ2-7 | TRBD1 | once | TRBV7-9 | TGTGCCAGCAGCCCCCGGACAGGGGGCTTCGAGCAGTACTTC | CASSPRTGGFEQYF
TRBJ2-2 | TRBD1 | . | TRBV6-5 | TGTGCCAGCAGAACCGGGACAGCGAACACCGGGGAGCTGTTTTTT | CASRTGTANTGELFF
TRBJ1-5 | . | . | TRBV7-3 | TGTGCCAGCAGCTCCAATTTGGGTTGGAGGCTGGATCAGCCCCAGCATTTT | CASSSNLGWRLDQPQHF
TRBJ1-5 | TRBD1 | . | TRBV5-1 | TGCGCCAGCAGCTCGGGACAGGGCAATCAGCCCCAGCATTTT | CASSSGQGNQPQHF
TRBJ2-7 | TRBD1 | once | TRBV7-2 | TGTGCCAGCAGCTTAGCCGGACAGGGGTTAAACTACGAGCAGTACTTC | CASSLAGQGLNYEQYF
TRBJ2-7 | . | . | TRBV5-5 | TGTGCCAGCAGCGTCCTAGGTGACAGCTCCTACGAGCAGTACTTC | CASSVLGDSSYEQYF
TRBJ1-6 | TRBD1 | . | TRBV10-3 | TGTGCCATCAGTGACCAGGGACAGGGGAGCGGATCACCCCTCCACTTT | CAISDQGQGSGSPLHF
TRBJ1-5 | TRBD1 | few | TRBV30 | TGTGCCTGGAGTCCGGGACAGGGGAATCAGCCCCAGCATTTT | CAWSPGQGNQPQHF